Below are 20 T cell receptor beta chains sequenced from a single sample in a study of blood T cell repertoires in COVID-19. Profiled with immunoSEQ multiplex PCR; TCRdb holds only in-frame clones, not every one. In the table there are approximately 490,000 clones, 88% of which are singletons. The sequenced sample consisted of PBMCs or T cells enriched from blood (not recorded which). These receptors were collected from a woman in her sixties who had recovered from COVID-19.

The gene calls are TRBV7-2 and TRBJ2-3; 7 bases map to TRBD1. Looked up from germline, CDR1 is SGHTA and CDR2 is FQGNSA. The CDR3 has 11 residues. Germline trimming cut 6 bases from V and 14 bases from J; bases unmatched to any gene: 8. The CDR3 region is CASSVGGNGYF. DNA for the CDR3: TGTGCCAGCAGTGTAGGGGGCAACGGGTATTTT. Combining the CDR3 with reference TRBV7-2 and TRBJ2-3 gives the whole variable domain GAGVSQSPSNKVTEKGKDVELRCDPISGHTALYWYRQSLGQGLEFLIYFQGNSAPDKSGLPSDRFSAERTGGSVSTLTIQRTQQEDSAVYLCASSVGGNGYFGPGTRLTVL.

The V gene is TRBV5-1, the J gene TRBJ2-6; D is unclear. The CDR3 totals 14 residues. V shed 4 bases and J shed 4 bases, with 9 bases lying between them. Per the germline V gene, CDR1 is SGHRS and CDR2 is YFSETQ. CDR3 bases: TGCGCCAGCAGCCCGTCGACAGGGGCCAACGTCCTGACTTTC. Its translation is CASSPSTGANVLTF.

The chain is built from TRBV5-1 and TRBJ1-5, with TRBD1 matching 7 bases. Germline trimming cut 0 bases from V and 5 bases from J; bases unmatched to any gene: 11. The CDR3 has 17 amino acids. CDR1 is SGHRS and CDR2 is YFSETQ in the germline V gene. Here the CDR3 DNA reads TGCGCCAGCAGCTTGGACCCGACAGGGAGAGGGGATCAGCCCCAGCATTTT. Amino acid sequence: CASSLDPTGRGDQPQHF.

The chain couples TRBV28 to TRBJ2-3; D ambiguous. Germline V gives CDR1 MDHEN, CDR2 SYDVKM. CDR3 length: 16 amino acids. V was pared by 4 bases and J by 0 bases, with 14 bases between. This chain's CDR3 is CASSSASAHSTDTQYF. The DNA for the CDR3 is TGTGCCAGCAGTTCCGCCTCAGCGCATAGCACAGATACGCAGTATTTT.

The chain is built from TRBV2 and TRBJ1-6, with a possible D match to TRBD1 (5 bases). The CDR3 consists of 16 residues. From germline, CDR1 is SNHLY and CDR2 FYNNEI. V lost 5 bases and J 9 bases, leaving 20 bases between the germline ends. CDR3 nucleotides: TGTGCCAGCAGTTGGGACCGTGTTGGGGAGGGTTCACCCCTCCACTTT. This translates into CASSWDRVGEGSPLHF.

J is TRBJ1-2 and V is TRBV6-5, with D perhaps matching TRBD1 (6 bases). The CDR3 has 15 amino acids. The germline V gene has CDR1 MNHEY and CDR2 SVGAGI. V was cut by 7 bases and J by 3 bases, with 18 bases left in between. DNA for the CDR3: TGTGCCAGCACCGAGAACTTTGACAGGTACTATGGCTACACCTTC. Translating it yields CASTENFDRYYGYTF.

The V gene is TRBV10-3, the J gene TRBJ1-4; D is possibly TRBD1 (6 bases). V shed 4 bases and J shed 5 bases, with 11 bases lying between them. This CDR3 spans 14 amino acids. CDR1 and CDR2 (germline): ENHRY, SYGVKD. CDR3 residues: CAISGGGRNEKLFF. Written as DNA, the CDR3 is TGTGCCATCAGTGGGGGGGGGCGGAATGAAAAACTGTTTTTT.

The V gene is TRBV21-1, the J gene TRBJ2-7; TRBD2 is taken as the D call from the table, unchecked against the DNA. TRBV21-1 is a documented pseudogene. The CDR3 spans 16 residues. CDR3 protein: CASSALAGGVSYEQYV. CDR3 in DNA: TGTGCCAGCAGCGCGCTAGCGGGGGGGGTCTCCTACGAGCAGTACGTC.

The chain is built from TRBV7-6 and TRBJ2-2; tentatively, D is TRBD1 (5 bases). The V and J ends lost 5 bases and 1 base respectively, with 14 bases between them. The germline CDR1 and CDR2 sequences are SGHVS and FNYEAQ. The CDR3 is 16 residues long. For the CDR3, the DNA is TGTGCCAGCAGCCCCTTTGGGGCAGGGAACACCGGGGAGCTGTTTTTT. Translated, it gives CASSPFGAGNTGELFF.

The chain combines TRBV6-5 with TRBJ2-3; D uncertain. CDR3 length equals 13 residues. Germline assignment: CDR1 MNHEY and CDR2 SVGAGI. Trimming removed 2 bases from V and 4 bases from J, with 7 bases in between. The CDR3: CASSYHRADTQYF. Written as DNA, the CDR3 is TGTGCCAGCAGTTACCACCGGGCAGATACGCAGTATTTT.

The CDR3: CASSLDTGEDTQYF. The CDR3 DNA reads TGCGCCAGCAGCTTAGACACAGGGGAAGATACGCAGTATTTT. V is TRBV5-1 and J is TRBJ2-3, with 7 bases matching TRBD1. Germline lookup yields CDR1 SGHRS and CDR2 YFSETQ. With 2 bases clipped from V and 5 bases from J, the junction kept 5 bases outside the gene matches. The CDR3 is made up of 14 amino acids.

The rearrangement links TRBV3-1 (or the pseudogene TRBV3-2) to TRBJ1-6, with 9 bases matching TRBD1. The CDR3 is made up of 16 amino acids. Germline CDR1 and CDR2: LGHDT and YNNKEL (reference sequence). The V and J ends lost 1 base and 10 bases, in that order; junction bases with no gene match: 8. As DNA, the CDR3 is TGTGCCAGCAGCCAAGGGATCACAGGGGGCAGGTCACCCCTCCACTTT. Translating gives CASSQGITGGRSPLHF.

This clone showed up just a few times. The rearrangement uses TRBV7-2 and TRBJ2-4; D is ambiguous. This CDR3 spans 13 amino acids. From germline, CDR1 is SGHTA and CDR2 FQGNSA. V dropped 4 bases and J dropped 6 bases, with 10 bases sitting between them. The CDR3 protein is CASSSTNLNIQYF. The DNA of the CDR3 is TGTGCCAGCAGCTCGACAAACTTAAACATTCAGTACTTC.

This rearrangement joins TRBV29-1 to TRBJ2-5; TRBD2 aligns across 10 bases. This CDR3 has 13 amino acids. The germline CDR1 and CDR2 sequences are SQVTM and ANQGSEA. V lost 3 bases, J lost 5 bases, and 3 bases stayed unmatched. CDR3 nucleotides: TGCAGCGTTGAGGCTAGCGGGGGTGAGACCCAGTACTTC. It is translated as CSVEASGGETQYF. Full variable domain (rest looked up from reference TRBV29-1 and TRBJ2-5): SAVISQKPSRDICQRGTSLTIQCQVDSQVTMMFWYRQQPGQSLTLIATANQGSEATYESGFVIDKFPISRPNLTFSTLTVSNMSPEDSSIYLCSVEASGGETQYFGPGTRLLVL.

The chain links TRBV29-1 to TRBJ2-5; no clear D gene. Germline-derived CDR1 and CDR2 are SQVTM and ANQGSEA. The CDR3 length is 11 residues. Deletions cut 5 bases from V and 5 bases from J, with 9 bases between. The CDR3 region is CSVSQLETQYF. The CDR3 DNA follows: TGCAGCGTTTCCCAACTGGAGACCCAGTACTTC.

The chain couples TRBV24-1 to TRBJ1-2; 8 nucleotides align to TRBD1. The germline CDR1 and CDR2 sequences are KGHDR and SFDVKD. This CDR3 region has 17 residues. Unmatched junction bases numbered 16, after V lost 4 bases and J lost 7 bases. The CDR3 bases are TGTGCCACCAGTGACCCGGGAGCCGGACAGGGAGTAGGTGGCTACACCTTC. Its translation: CATSDPGAGQGVGGYTF.

This clone was detected a few times. The CDR3 nucleotides are TGTGCCAGCAGCATCACAGGGGAACTCTATGGCTACACCTTC. As protein: CASSITGELYGYTF. This chain uses TRBV11-2 with TRBJ1-2, with TRBD1 matching over 7 bases. CDR3 length: 14 residues. V lost 5 bases, J lost 4 bases, and 7 bases stayed unmatched. CDR1 and CDR2 (germline): SGHAT, FQNNGV.

CDR3 loop: CASSQVDRAYEQYF. CDR3 bases: TGTGCCAGCAGCCAAGTGGACAGGGCCTACGAGCAGTACTTC. The chain employs TRBV3-1 (or the pseudogene TRBV3-2) and TRBJ2-7; 8 positions agree with TRBD1. Losses at the gene ends were 1 base for V and 2 bases for J; bases not matched to a gene: 1. CDR1 LGHDT and CDR2 YNNKEL come from the germline V gene (reference sequence). The CDR3 extends over 14 amino acids.

The chain couples TRBV6-6 to TRBJ1-3, with 9 nucleotides matching TRBD1. The J segment lost 2 bases and the V segment lost 6 bases, leaving 8 bases of the junction unmatched. Germline values: CDR1 MNHNY, CDR2 SVGAGI (reference sequence). The CDR3 totals 16 residues. CDR3 region: CASSSPRTGAGNTIYF. CDR3 DNA sequence: TGTGCCAGCAGCTCTCCACGGACAGGGGCTGGAAACACCATATATTTT.

In this sample, this clone turned up once. The chain couples TRBV5-1 to TRBJ1-1; 11 bases fit TRBD1. Per germline, CDR1 SGHRS and CDR2 YFSETQ. V shed 4 bases, J shed 3 bases, and the junction held 11 bases outside the gene matches. The CDR3 extends over 17 amino acids. CDR3 in DNA: TGCGCCAGCAGCATCGGACAGGGGGCATCTTTAGACACTGAAGCTTTCTTT. Its translation is CASSIGQGASLDTEAFF.